This T cell receptor beta chain was captured by sequencing in a study of control samples from healthy donors and cancer patients. Assay used: immunoSEQ multiplex PCR; TCRdb lists only in-frame clones, some missing. The sample yields about 82,000 clones, approximately 94% seen once. This CDR3 spans 13 amino acids. V lost 5 bases and J 7 bases, leaving 15 bases between the germline ends. The germline gives CDR1 SGHTA, CDR2 FQGTGA. Sequenced input: blood. The J gene is TRBJ2-7, the V gene TRBV7-3, with a possible D match to TRBD1 (6 bases). The origin of this receptor is a woman between 18 and 30 years old in good health. The CDR3 protein is CASSPGTYNEQYF. The CDR3, as DNA: TGTGCCAGCAGCCCCGGGACATATAATGAGCAGTACTTC. Looking up the rest from reference TRBV7-3 and TRBJ2-7 gives the full variable domain: GAGVSQTPSNKVTEKGKYVELRCDPISGHTALYWYRQSLGQGPEFLIYFQGTGAADDSGLPNDRFFAVRPEGSVSTLKIQRTERGDSAVYLCASSPGTYNEQYFGPGTRLTVT.